The source of this TCR beta chain is a study of T cell repertoires in cytomegalovirus infection. At the level of the study: CMV epitopes that were recently identified and HLA-C-restricted were used alongside well-studied HLA-B-restricted ones. Public TCR beta signature analysis indicated the presence of both CMV infection and matching HLA type. Study-wide results and limits: Of the TCR beta families, the public ones yielded a cumulative frequency that identified carriers of CMV plus the relevant HLA. HLA-C-restricted CMV-specific TCR beta clonotypes prevailed in the ex vivo response.

V was clipped by 7 bases and J by 2 bases, with 13 bases between them. CDR1 is MNHNS and CDR2 is SASEGT in the germline V gene. This CDR3 region has 14 residues. This clonotype has just a few counts. The target antigen is unknown. In TCRdb, the reads were re-called with MiXCR into one record per CDR3 protein. The data contain roughly 730,000 distinct CDR3 sequences, around 35% of them singletons. The sample here was cultured PBMCs, taken from culture after CMV antigen stimulation. This receptor was taken from a human donor in good health (CMV status not recorded). Some clones in this sample may be carry-over from other donors' samples. The gene calls are TRBV6-1 and TRBJ2-3; maybe TRBD1 (5 bases). The chain's CDR3 is CASTRGSYTDTQYF. CDR3 DNA: TGTGCCAGCACAAGGGGCAGTTACACAGATACGCAGTATTTT.